This passage covers 5 T cell receptor beta chains from one sample sequenced in a study of cytomegalovirus exposure and HLA in healthy donors. Use of 60 Vbeta and 13 Jbeta primers characterized the PCR. Clones were sequenced by immunoSEQ multiplex PCR, and TCRdb holds only the in-frame ones, with some missing. The sample records about 160,000 clones, roughly 80% being singletons. The sequenced sample was PBMCs. These receptors all stem from a male donor in good health and CMV-seropositive.

The chain employs TRBV28 and TRBJ1-1; weak D call: TRBD1 (5 bases). V was trimmed by 7 bases and J by 5 bases, leaving 17 bases between them. The CDR3 covers 14 residues. The V gene's germline CDR1 is MDHEN and CDR2 SYDVKM. CDR3 coding DNA: TGTGCCAGCAATTTCTGGAGGGGAGATACTGAAGCTTTCTTT. Amino acids: CASNFWRGDTEAFF. Full variable domain (missing parts from reference TRBV28 and TRBJ1-1): DVKVTQSSRYLVKRTGEKVFLECVQDMDHENMFWYRQDPGLGLRLIYFSYDVKMKEKGDIPEGYSVSREKKERFSLILESASTNQTSMYLCASNFWRGDTEAFFGQGTRLTVV.

This chain connects TRBV14 to TRBJ2-7, with TRBD2 matching 7 bases. This CDR3 spans 15 amino acids. V lost 0 bases, J lost 0 bases, and 2 bases stayed unmatched. Per germline, CDR1 SGHDN and CDR2 FVKESK. The CDR3 protein is CASSQEPGGSYEQYF. The DNA for the CDR3 is TGTGCCAGCAGCCAAGAACCGGGAGGCTCCTACGAGCAGTACTTC.

V usage is TRBV6-5 and J usage is TRBJ2-7; 8 bases are a match to TRBD1. The CDR3 is 14 amino acids. The junction had 7 bases not matched to a gene; V was cut back by 8 bases and J by 1 base. The germline gives CDR1 MNHEY, CDR2 SVGAGI. CDR3 residues: CASGRGQASYEQYF. CDR3 in DNA: TGTGCCAGCGGTCGGGGACAGGCTTCCTACGAGCAGTACTTC.

The gene calls are TRBV11-3 and TRBJ2-7, with unresolved D. This CDR3 region has 17 residues. Germline V lookup: CDR1 SGHNT, CDR2 YENEEA. The ends were cut back, 0 bases at V and 2 bases at J, with 17 bases in the middle. This CDR3 reads CASSLDPPVNLPYEQYF. CDR3 sequence (DNA): TGTGCCAGCAGCTTAGATCCACCCGTCAACCTACCCTACGAGCAGTACTTC.

This chain links TRBV28 with TRBJ1-2; the D gene is possibly TRBD1 (5 bases). The CDR3 runs to 11 residues. Trimming took off 4 bases at V and 7 bases at J, with 7 bases between the two ends. The germline V gene encodes CDR1 MDHEN and CDR2 SYDVKM. This chain's CDR3 is CASSSGIGYTF. The CDR3 nucleotides are TGTGCCAGCAGTTCAGGGATTGGCTACACCTTC.